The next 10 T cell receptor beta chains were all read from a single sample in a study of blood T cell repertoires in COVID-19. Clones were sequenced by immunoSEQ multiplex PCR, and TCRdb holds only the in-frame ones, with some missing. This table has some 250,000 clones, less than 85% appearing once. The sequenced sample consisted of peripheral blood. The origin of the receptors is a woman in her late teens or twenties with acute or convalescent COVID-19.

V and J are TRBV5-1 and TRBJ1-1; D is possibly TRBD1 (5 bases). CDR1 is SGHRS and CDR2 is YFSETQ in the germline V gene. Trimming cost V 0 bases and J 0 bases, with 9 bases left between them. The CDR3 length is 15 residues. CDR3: CASSLEQGMNTEAFF. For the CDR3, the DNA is TGCGCCAGCAGCTTGGAGCAGGGCATGAACACTGAAGCTTTCTTT.

CDR3 DNA: TGTGCCAGCGGGCCACAGGGGTACACCGGGGAGCTGTTTTTT. Protein: CASGPQGYTGELFF. The chain recombines TRBV6-5 with TRBJ2-2; TRBD1 matches at 7 bases. The CDR3 spans 14 residues. Germline V CDR1 and CDR2: MNHEY, SVGAGI. V lost 8 bases, J lost 3 bases, and 6 bases stayed unmatched.

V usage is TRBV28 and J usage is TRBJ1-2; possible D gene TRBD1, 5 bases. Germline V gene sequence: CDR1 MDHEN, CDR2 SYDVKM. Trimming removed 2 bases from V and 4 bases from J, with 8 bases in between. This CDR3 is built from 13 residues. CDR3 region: CASSLPDSYGYTF. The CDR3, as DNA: TGTGCCAGCAGTTTACCTGACAGCTATGGCTACACCTTC.

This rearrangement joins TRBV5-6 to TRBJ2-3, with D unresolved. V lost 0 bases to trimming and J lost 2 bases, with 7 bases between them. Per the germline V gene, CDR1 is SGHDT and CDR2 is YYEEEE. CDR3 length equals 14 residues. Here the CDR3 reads CASSLARVTDTQYF. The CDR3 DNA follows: TGTGCCAGCAGCTTGGCCCGGGTCACAGATACGCAGTATTTT.

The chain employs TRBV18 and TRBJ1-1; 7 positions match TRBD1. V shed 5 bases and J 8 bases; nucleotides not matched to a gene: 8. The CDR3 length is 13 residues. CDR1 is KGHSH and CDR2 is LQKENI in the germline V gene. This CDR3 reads CASSDRDTGEAFF. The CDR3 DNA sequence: TGTGCCAGCTCAGACAGGGATACAGGGGAAGCTTTCTTT.

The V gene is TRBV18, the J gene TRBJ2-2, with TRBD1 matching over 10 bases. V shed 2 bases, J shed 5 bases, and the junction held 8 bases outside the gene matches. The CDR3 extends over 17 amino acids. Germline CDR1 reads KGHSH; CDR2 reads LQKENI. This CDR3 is CASSPTGQGRSTGELFF. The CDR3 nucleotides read TGTGCCAGCTCACCAACGGGACAGGGGCGCTCAACCGGGGAGCTGTTTTTT.

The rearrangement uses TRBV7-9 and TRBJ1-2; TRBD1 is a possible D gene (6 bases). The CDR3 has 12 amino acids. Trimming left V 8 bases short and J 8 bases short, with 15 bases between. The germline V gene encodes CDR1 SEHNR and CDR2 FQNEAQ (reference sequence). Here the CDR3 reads CASQKQGRGYTF. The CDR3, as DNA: TGTGCCAGCCAGAAACAGGGCCGCGGCTACACCTTC. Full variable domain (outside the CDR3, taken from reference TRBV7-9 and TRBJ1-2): DTGVSQNPRHKITKRGQNVTFRCDPISEHNRLYWYRQTLGQGPEFLTYFQNEAQLEKSRLLSDRFSAERPKGSFSTLEIQRTEQGDSAMYLCASQKQGRGYTFGSGTRLTVV.

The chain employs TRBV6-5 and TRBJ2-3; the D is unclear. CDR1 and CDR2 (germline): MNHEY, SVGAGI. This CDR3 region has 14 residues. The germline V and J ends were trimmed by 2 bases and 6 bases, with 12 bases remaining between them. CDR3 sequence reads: CASSYATFSDTQYF. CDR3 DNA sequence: TGTGCCAGCAGTTACGCCACATTTTCTGATACGCAGTATTTT.

CDR3 DNA sequence: TGTGCCAGCAGGGCCAGGGAGGGGGTTAACTATGGCTACACCTTC. Amino acid sequence: CASRAREGVNYGYTF. This chain joins TRBV6-5 and TRBJ1-2, with D perhaps matching TRBD1 (6 bases). Trimming removed 6 bases at V and 1 base at J, with 15 bases between. Per the germline V gene, CDR1 is MNHEY and CDR2 is SVGAGI. The CDR3 is 15 residues long.

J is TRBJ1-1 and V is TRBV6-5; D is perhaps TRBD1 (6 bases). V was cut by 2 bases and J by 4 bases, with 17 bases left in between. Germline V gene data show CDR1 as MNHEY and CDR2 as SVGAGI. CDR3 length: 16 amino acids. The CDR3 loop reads CASSYRVTGSSTEAFF. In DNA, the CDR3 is TGTGCCAGCAGTTACCGCGTAACAGGGTCCAGCACTGAAGCTTTCTTT.